Reported below is one TCR beta chain. V was pared by 7 bases and J by 8 bases, with 24 bases between. This CDR3 has 15 amino acids. Germline V lookup: CDR1 SQVTM, CDR2 ANQGSEA. Profiled with immunoSEQ multiplex PCR; TCRdb holds only in-frame clones, not every one. This sample has 98,000 or so clones, with roughly nine tenths found just once. The data are from a study of OX40 agonist ivuxolimab in advanced cancers. Overall study: Patients were treated with intravenous ivuxolimab, dosed at 0.01 to 10 mg/kg and infused every 2 weeks. Earlier anti-PD-1, anti-PD-L1 or anti-CTLA-4 therapy was permitted; 30% to 45% had received some.

The chain carries TRBV29-1 and TRBJ2-1; D is possibly TRBD1 (11 bases). The specimen comprised CD4+ or CD8+ T cells sorted from blood, sampled in a trial of the OX40 agonist ivuxolimab. This sequence originates from an adult with an advanced solid tumor such as melanoma, head and neck, liver or kidney cancer. CDR3 DNA: TGCAGCGCAAGCGGGAGGGACAGGGGGGGTGATGAGCAGTTCTTC. Translated, it gives CSASGRDRGGDEQFF.